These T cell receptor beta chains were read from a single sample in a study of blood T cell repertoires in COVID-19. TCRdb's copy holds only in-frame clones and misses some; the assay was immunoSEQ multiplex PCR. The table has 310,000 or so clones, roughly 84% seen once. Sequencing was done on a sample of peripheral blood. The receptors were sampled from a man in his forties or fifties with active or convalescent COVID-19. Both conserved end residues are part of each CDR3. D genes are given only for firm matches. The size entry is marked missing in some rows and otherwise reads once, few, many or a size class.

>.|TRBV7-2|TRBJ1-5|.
TGTGCCAGCAGCTTAGTTGGGGCGCAGGCTCAGCCCCAGCATTTT
CASSLVGAQAQPQHF
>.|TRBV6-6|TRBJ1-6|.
TGTGCCAGCAGCCCCGGGGGGGAACTCTTTTCACCCCTCCACTTT
CASSPGGELFSPLHF
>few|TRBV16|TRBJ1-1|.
TGTGCCAGCCGACAGGATATAAACACTGAAGCTTTCTTT
CASRQDINTEAFF
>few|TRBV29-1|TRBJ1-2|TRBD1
TGCAGCGTGGAGACAGGGCATGGCTACACCTTC
CSVETGHGYTF
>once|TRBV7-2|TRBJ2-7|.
TGTGCCAGCAGCTCCCGGGGGGCCGCCGAGCAGTACTTC
CASSSRGAAEQYF
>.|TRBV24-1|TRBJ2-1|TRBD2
TGTGCCACCAGTGATGTCCCGGGACTAGCGGGAGGGTCCTACAATGAGCAGTTCTTC
CATSDVPGLAGGSYNEQFF
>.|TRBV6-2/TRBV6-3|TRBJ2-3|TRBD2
TGTGCCAGCAGCCAGCTAGCGGGTCCAGCCTTCACAGATACGCAGTATTTT
CASSQLAGPAFTDTQYF
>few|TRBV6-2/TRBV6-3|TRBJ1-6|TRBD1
TGTGCCAGCAGTTACGAACAGGGGGGCTCACCCCTCCACTTT
CASSYEQGGSPLHF
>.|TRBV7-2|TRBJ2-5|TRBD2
TGTGCCAGCAGCTTTGTAGCGGGAGCCATGGCGGAGACCCAGTACTTC
CASSFVAGAMAETQYF
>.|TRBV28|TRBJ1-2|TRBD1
TGTGCCAGCAGGACATTCTCAGGGGGCATAAGTGGCTACACCTTC
CASRTFSGGISGYTF
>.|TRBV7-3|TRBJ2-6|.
TGTGCCAGCAGCTTAAGGGCCACAACCACCCCTGGGGCCAACGTCCTGACTTTC
CASSLRATTTPGANVLTF
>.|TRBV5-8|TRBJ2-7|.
TGTGCCAGCAGCTTGGCCTCCCGCTCCTACGAGCAGTACTTC
CASSLASRSYEQYF
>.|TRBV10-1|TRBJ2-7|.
TGCGCCAGCAGTGGCTACGGGAGTGGGCAGCAGTACTTC
CASSGYGSGQQYF
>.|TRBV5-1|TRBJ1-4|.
TGCGCCAGCAGCTTGGCCTACAGAGAAAAACTGTTTTTT
CASSLAYREKLFF
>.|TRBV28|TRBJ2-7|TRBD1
TGTGCCAGCACAACAGGGGGGAGGAACGAGCAGTACTTC
CASTTGGRNEQYF
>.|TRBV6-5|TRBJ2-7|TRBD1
TGTGCCAGCAGTTACTCTACAGGGGGGTACGAGCAGTACTTC
CASSYSTGGYEQYF
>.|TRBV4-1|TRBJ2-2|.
TGCGCCAGCAGCCTTTCGGTCCTTAACACCGGGGAGCTGTTTTTT
CASSLSVLNTGELFF
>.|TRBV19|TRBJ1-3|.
TGTGCCAGTAGTATGAGCGGGAACTCTGGAAACACCATATATTTT
CASSMSGNSGNTIYF
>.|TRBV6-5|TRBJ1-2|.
TGTGCCAGCAGTTCCCATGGACAGAACTATGGCTACACCTTC
CASSSHGQNYGYTF
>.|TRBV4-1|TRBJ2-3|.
TGCGCCAGCAGCCCTTCTGCACTCCCTACGCAGTATTTT
CASSPSALPTQYF
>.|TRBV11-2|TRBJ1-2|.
TGTGCCAGCAGCTTACAGGTGGGCTCGGATGGCTACACCTTC
CASSLQVGSDGYTF
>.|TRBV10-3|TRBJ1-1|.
TGTGCCATCAGTGAGTCTGACAGAGAGAACACTGAAGCTTTCTTT
CAISESDRENTEAFF
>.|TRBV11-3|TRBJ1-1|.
TGTGCCAGCAGCCCGTCGACAGGGAACACTGAAGCTTTCTTT
CASSPSTGNTEAFF
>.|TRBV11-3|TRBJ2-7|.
TGTGCCAGCAGCCGCCAACCTAACGCCTCCTACGAGCAGTACTTC
CASSRQPNASYEQYF
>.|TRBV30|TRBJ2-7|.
TGTGCCTGGAGATATCAGGGGATGAACGAGCAGTACTTC
CAWRYQGMNEQYF
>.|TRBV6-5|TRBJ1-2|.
TGTGCCAGCAGTTACGGAGGGGCTAGAGGGGGCTACACCTTC
CASSYGGARGGYTF
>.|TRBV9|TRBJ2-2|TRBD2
TGTGCCAGCAGCGTAGCTCCCGCGGGAGAGGGCACCGGGGAGCTGTTTTTT
CASSVAPAGEGTGELFF
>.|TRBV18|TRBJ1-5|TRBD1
TGTGCCAGCTCACCAGAGACAGGGATACATCAGCCCCAGCATTTT
CASSPETGIHQPQHF
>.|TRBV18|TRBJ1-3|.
TGTGCCAGCTCACCACAGACAGATCACTCTGGAAACACCATATATTTT
CASSPQTDHSGNTIYF
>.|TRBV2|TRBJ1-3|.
TGTGCCAGCAGTGGCTCACTGAACTCTGGAAACACCATATATTTT
CASSGSLNSGNTIYF
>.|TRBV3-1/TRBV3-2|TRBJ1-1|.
TGTGCCAGCAGCCCCCACGGGGGGGCCACTGAAGCTTTCTTT
CASSPHGGATEAFF
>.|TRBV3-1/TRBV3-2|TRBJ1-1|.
TGTGCCAGCAGCCCCACCGCAGGGACTGAAGCTTTCTTT
CASSPTAGTEAFF
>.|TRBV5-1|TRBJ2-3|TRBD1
TGCGCCAGCAGCTTGGACGGACAGGGGTCAGATACGCAGTATTTT
CASSLDGQGSDTQYF
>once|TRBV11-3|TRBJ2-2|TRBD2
TGTGCCAGCAGCTGCGGGGGGGACGGGGAGCTGTTTTTT
CASSCGGDGELFF
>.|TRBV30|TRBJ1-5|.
TGTGCCTGGAGTGTACAGGCAATTAGCAATCAGCCCCAGCATTTT
CAWSVQAISNQPQHF
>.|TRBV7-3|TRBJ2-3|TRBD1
TGTGCCAGCAGCTTAACCCGCAGGGGGACGCAGTATTTT
CASSLTRRGTQYF
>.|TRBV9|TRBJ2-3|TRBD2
TGTGCCAGCAGCGTAGCCCCCTTAGTACGGGCGGGAGGGAACGCAGATACGCAGTATTTT
CASSVAPLVRAGGNADTQYF
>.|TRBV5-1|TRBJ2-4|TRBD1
TGCGCCAGCAGCCCACAGGGGGCTGATGGAAGCATTCAGTACTTC
CASSPQGADGSIQYF
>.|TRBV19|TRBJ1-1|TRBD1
TGTGCCAGTAGGAAAGGACAGGTGAACACTGAAGCTTTCTTT
CASRKGQVNTEAFF
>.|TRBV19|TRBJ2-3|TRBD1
TGTGCCAGTAGTACGGGACAGGGGTCAGATACGCAGTATTTT
CASSTGQGSDTQYF
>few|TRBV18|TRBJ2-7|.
TGTGCCAGCTCACCGACTAGTTCCTACGAGCAGTACTTC
CASSPTSSYEQYF
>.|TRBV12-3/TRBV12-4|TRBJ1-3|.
TGTGCCAGCAGCCCAGGGGCTGGAAACACCATATATTTT
CASSPGAGNTIYF
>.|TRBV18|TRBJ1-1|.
TGTGCCAGCTCAATACAGGCTAACACTGAAGCTTTCTTT
CASSIQANTEAFF
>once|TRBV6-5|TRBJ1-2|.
TGTGCCAGCAGTCGGGGGTATGACTATGGCTACACCTTC
CASSRGYDYGYTF
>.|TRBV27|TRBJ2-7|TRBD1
TGTGCCAGCAGTCTCTGGGACAGCTACGAGCAGTACTTC
CASSLWDSYEQYF
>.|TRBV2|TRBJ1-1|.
TGTGCCAGCAAGTTGCGAGACACGGAAAACACTGAAGCTTTCTTT
CASKLRDTENTEAFF
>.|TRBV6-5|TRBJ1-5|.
TGTGCCAGTGCACAGGATTACGGCAATCAGCCCCAGCATTTT
CASAQDYGNQPQHF
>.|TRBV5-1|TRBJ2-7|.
TGCGCCAGCAGCTTGACAGGGCAGAGCTCCTACGAGCAGTACTTC
CASSLTGQSSYEQYF
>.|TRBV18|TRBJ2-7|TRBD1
TGTGCCAGCTCACCTCGACGGACAGGGGAAGGCGAGCAGTACTTC
CASSPRRTGEGEQYF
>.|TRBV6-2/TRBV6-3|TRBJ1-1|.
TGTGCCAGCAGTTACTCGGGGCCAGTGAATGCTTTCTTT
CASSYSGPVNAFF
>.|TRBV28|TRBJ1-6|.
TGTGCCAGCCGGCGGGGGGCTCAACAGACCCTCCACTTT
CASRRGAQQTLHF
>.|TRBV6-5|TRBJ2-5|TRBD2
TGTGCCAGCAGTTACGGGGAGGGGAGGGGAGGAGAGACCCAGTACTTC
CASSYGEGRGGETQYF